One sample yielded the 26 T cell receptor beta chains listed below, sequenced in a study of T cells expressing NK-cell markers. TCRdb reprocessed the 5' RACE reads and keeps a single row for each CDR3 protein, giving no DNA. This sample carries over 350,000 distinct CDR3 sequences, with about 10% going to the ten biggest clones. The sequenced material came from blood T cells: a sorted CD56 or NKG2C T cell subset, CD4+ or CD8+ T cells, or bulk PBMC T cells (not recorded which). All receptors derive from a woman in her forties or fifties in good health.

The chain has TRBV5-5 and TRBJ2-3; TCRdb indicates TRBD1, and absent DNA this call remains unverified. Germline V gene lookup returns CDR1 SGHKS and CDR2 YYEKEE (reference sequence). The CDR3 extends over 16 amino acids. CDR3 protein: CASSLYRGSSTDTQYF.

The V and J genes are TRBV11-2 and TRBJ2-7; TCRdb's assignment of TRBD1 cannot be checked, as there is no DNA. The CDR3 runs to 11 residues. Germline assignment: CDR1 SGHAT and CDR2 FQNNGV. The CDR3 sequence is CAIQWRGEQYF.

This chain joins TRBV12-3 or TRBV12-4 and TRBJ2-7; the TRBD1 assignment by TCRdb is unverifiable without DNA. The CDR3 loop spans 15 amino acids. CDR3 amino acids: CASSLRQGVGREQYF.

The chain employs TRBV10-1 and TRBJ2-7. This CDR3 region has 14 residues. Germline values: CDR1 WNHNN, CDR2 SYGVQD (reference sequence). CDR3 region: CASSEGQGPDEQYF.

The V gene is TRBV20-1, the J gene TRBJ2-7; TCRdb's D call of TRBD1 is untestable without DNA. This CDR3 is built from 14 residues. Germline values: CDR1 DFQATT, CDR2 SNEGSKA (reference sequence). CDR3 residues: CSARKGQDLYEQYF.

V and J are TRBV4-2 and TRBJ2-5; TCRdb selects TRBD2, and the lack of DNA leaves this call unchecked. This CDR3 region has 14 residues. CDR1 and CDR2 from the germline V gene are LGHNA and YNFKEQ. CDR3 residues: CASSQGGGQETQYF.

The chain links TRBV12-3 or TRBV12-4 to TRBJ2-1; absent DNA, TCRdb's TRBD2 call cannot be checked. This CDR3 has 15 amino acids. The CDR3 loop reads CASSSVAGGPGEQFF.

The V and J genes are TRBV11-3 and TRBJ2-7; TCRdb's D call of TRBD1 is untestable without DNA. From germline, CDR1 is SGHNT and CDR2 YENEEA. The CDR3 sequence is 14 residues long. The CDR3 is CASSLEPSRYEQYF.

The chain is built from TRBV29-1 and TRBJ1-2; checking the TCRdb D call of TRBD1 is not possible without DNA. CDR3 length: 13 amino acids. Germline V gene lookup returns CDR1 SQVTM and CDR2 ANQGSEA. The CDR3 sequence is CSVENQGVYGYTF.

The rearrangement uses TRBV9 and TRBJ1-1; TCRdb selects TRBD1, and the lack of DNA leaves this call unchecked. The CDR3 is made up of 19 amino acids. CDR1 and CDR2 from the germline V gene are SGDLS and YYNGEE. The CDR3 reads CASSVTGTGHGGMNTEAFF.

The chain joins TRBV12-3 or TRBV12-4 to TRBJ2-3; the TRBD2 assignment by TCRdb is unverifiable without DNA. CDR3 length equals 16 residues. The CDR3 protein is CASSLGTSGSLKTQYF.

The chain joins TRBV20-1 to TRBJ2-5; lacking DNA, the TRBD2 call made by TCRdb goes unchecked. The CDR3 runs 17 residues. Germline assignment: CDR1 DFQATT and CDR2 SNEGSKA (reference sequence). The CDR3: CSAPPRASGRAGETQYF.

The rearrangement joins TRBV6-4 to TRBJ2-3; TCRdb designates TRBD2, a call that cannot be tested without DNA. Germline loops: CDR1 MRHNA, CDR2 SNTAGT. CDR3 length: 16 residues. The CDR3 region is CASSGIFGSGTDTQYF.

The chain's CDR3 is CASRGRASLAKNIQYF. The rearrangement joins TRBV12-3 or TRBV12-4 to TRBJ2-4. The CDR3 is 16 amino acids.

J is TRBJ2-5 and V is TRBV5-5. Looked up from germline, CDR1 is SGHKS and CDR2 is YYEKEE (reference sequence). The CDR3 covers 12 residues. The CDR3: CASSSYQETQYF.

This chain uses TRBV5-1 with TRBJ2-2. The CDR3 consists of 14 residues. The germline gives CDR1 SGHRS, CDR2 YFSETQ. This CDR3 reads CASSPATVGGELFF.

CDR3 sequence reads: CSAIVPAREEKLFF. The chain joins TRBV20-1 to TRBJ1-4; TCRdb designates TRBD1, a call that cannot be tested without DNA. The CDR3 loop spans 14 amino acids. Germline assignment: CDR1 DFQATT and CDR2 SNEGSKA (reference sequence).

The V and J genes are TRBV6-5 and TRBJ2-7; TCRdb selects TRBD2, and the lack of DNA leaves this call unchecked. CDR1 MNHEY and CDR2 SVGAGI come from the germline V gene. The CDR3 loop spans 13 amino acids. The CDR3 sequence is CASRGLAVYEQYF.

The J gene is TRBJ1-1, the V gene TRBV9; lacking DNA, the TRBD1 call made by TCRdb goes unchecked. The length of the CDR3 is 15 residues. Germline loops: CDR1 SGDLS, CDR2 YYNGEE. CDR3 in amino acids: CASSAVGRGSTEAFF.

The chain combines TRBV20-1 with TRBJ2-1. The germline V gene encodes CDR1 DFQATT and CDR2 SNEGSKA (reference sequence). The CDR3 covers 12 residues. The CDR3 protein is CSYPSSLNEQFF.

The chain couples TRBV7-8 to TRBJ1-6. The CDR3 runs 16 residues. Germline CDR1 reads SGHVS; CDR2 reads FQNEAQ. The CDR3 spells CASSPTLGTYNSPLHF.

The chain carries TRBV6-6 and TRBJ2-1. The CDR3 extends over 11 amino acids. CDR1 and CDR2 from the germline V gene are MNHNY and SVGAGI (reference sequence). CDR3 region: CASSFANEQFF.

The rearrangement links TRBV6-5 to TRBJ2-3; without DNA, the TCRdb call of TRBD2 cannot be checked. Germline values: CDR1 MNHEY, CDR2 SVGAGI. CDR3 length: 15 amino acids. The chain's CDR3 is CASSSGRGDTDTQYF.

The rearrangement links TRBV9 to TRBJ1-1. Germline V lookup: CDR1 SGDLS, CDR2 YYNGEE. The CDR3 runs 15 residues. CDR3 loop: CASSVMTYMNTEAFF.

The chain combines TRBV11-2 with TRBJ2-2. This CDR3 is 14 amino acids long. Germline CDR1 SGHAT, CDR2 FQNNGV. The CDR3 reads CASSLVRPPGELFF.

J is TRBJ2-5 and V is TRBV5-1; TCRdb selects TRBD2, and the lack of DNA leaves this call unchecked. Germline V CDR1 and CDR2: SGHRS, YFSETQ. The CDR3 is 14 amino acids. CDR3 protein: CASSPGLAQETQYF.